This T cell receptor beta chain was documented in a study of metastatic and nonmetastatic thyroid tumors (dated by TCRdb to 2018 to 2021). With regard to the full study: The researchers compared repertoires between peripheral blood samples and tumor or nodule tissue samples from patients with malignant or benign thyroid disease.

No patient had received any treatment before thyroid surgery. Using T-cell receptor beta sequencing, the study looked back at clinical samples from patients collected from about 2011 to 2018. Overall study results and their limits: In both blood and tumor samples, malignant tumors were reported to have significantly higher TCR beta diversity than benign nodules.

This clone occurred many times. The specificity of this receptor is unknown. There are no base qualities to consult, and no much larger clone falls within one base. Libraries were built with PCR. The instrument was an Illumina HiSeq 4000. High-throughput sequencing was used to profile the TCR beta-chain CDR3 region of every patient. As for the original processing: The researchers built a classifier to tell apart papillary thyroid cancer patients with distant metastasis, based on CDR3 differences among clinicopathological groups. To measure repertoire diversity the researchers used the Shannon index, while the Morisita-Horn index served to gauge how similar the tumor and blood repertoires were. In TCRdb, the public reads were trimmed at Q25 with fastp and aligned with MiXCR, with productive beta chains retained. TCRdb, not the authors, supplied the V and J calls. In all, the sample holds 30,000 to 35,000 clones, and more than 15% of those were seen once. Roughly 7.1% of the sample comes from the top ten.

The clonotype was recovered from a female donor with papillary thyroid cancer or a benign thyroid nodule (not recorded which). Some clones in this sample may be carry-over from other donors' samples. The sample consisted of blood.

Here the CDR3 is given as CASSLGGDSYEQYF. Here is the DNA: TGTGCCAGCAGTTTAGGCGGGGACTCCTACGAGCAGTACTTC. The chain joins TRBV12-3 or TRBV12-4 to TRBJ2-7; TRBD2 is possibly the D segment (6 matching bases). The CDR3 contains 14 residues, cysteine and phenylalanine counted. CDR3 DNA is the only sequence kept; it has 42 bases, read in frame from the first base. V gives up 1 base and J gives up 0 bases, and the segment between their germline ends measures 7 bases.